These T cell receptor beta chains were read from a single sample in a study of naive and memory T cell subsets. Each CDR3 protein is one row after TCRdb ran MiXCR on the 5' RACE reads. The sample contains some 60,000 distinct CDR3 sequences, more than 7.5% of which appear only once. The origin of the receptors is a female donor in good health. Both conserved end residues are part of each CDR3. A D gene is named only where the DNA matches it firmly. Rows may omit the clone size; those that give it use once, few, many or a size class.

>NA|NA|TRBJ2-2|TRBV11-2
TGTGCCAGCAGCTCGACAGTGAACACCGGGGAGCTGTTTTTT
CASSSTVNTGELFF
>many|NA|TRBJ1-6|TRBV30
TGTGCCTGGAGTGTCGGGCTGGCCTATAATTCACCCCTCCACTTT
CAWSVGLAYNSPLHF
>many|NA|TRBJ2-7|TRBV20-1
TGCAGTGCCAATCCGGGACCAGGCGTGTACGAGCAGTACTTC
CSANPGPGVYEQYF
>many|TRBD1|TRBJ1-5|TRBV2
TGTGCCAGCAGTGAATGGGACAGCTTCAATCAGCCCCAGCATTTT
CASSEWDSFNQPQHF
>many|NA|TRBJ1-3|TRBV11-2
TGTGCCAGCAGCTTAGTATTTTACCGGGGAGGTCCTGGAAACACCATATATTTT
CASSLVFYRGGPGNTIYF
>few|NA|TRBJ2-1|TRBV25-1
TGTGCCAGCAGTTCCCGACAGGTCAACAATGAGCAGTTCTTC
CASSSRQVNNEQFF
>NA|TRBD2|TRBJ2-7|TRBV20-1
TGCAGTGCTACGGCGGGAGCCTACGAGCAGTACTTC
CSATAGAYEQYF
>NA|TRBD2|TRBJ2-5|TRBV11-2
TGTGCCAGCAGCCTCGGGAGGGCAGAGACCCAGTACTTC
CASSLGRAETQYF
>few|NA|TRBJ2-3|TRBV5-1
TGCGCCAGCAGCTTGAATCCCTCCGAAGATACGCAGTATTTT
CASSLNPSEDTQYF
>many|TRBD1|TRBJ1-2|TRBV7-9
TGTGCCAGCAGCACCCCCCCAGGGGGGCAGAGTTATGGCTACACCTTC
CASSTPPGGQSYGYTF
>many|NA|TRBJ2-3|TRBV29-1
TGCAGCGTTGACCCAATGGGGGATACGCAGTATTTT
CSVDPMGDTQYF
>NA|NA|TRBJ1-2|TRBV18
TGTGCCAGCTCACAACAGGGAGCTAATGGCTACACCTTC
CASSQQGANGYTF
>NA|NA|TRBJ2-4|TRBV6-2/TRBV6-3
TGTGCCAGCAGTTTGACAGAAAACATTCAGTACTTC
CASSLTENIQYF
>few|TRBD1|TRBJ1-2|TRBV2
TGTGCCAGCAGACAGACAGGGGGCCATGGCTACACCTTC
CASRQTGGHGYTF
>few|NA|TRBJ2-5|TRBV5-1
TGCGCCAGCAGCTTCAAAGGGAAACAAGAGACCCAGTACTTC
CASSFKGKQETQYF
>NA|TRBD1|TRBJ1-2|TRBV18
TGTGCCAGCTCCGCTGCAGACAGGGCTGGAGGCTACACCTTC
CASSAADRAGGYTF
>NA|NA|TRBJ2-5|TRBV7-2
TGTGCCAGCAGCTTAGGTGTTTCCGGTCCGGGGACCCAGTACTTC
CASSLGVSGPGTQYF
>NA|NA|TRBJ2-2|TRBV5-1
TGCGCCAGCAGCTTGGGGACTACGAACACCGGGGAGCTGTTTTTT
CASSLGTTNTGELFF
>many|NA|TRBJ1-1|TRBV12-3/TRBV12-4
TGTGCCAGCAGTTTCTCGGGCTGGGGAACTGAAGCTTTCTTT
CASSFSGWGTEAFF
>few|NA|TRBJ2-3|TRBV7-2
TGTGCCAGCAGCCTGAGACCACACACAGATACGCAGTATTTT
CASSLRPHTDTQYF
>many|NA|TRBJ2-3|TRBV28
TGTGCCAGCAGCTCTGCTATCTGGAGCACAGATACGCAGTATTTT
CASSSAIWSTDTQYF
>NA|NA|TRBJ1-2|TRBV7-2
TGTGCCAGCAGCTTAGAATTGCGAAGGGGGGGCTATGGCGACACCTTC
CASSLELRRGGYGDTF